This is a list of T cell receptor beta chains from one sample in a study of T cell repertoires in cytomegalovirus infection. TCRdb reprocessed the reads via MiXCR and lists one record per CDR3 protein. The sample contains around 320,000 distinct CDR3 sequences, over 7.5% of which appear only once. Source material: PBMCs. The receptors stem from a human donor in good health (CMV status not recorded). Some clones in this sample may be carry-over from other donors' samples. Both conserved end residues are part of each CDR3. The D gene is left open where the match is weak. Size values are once, few and many counts, or a class for expanded clones, and some rows have none.

D gene	clone size	V gene	J gene	CDR3 DNA	CDR3 protein
TRBD1	-	TRBV11-2	TRBJ1-5	TGTGCCAGCAGCTTAAACAGGGCAGGGGGTCAGCCCCAGCATTTT	CASSLNRAGGQPQHF
TRBD1	-	TRBV6-6	TRBJ2-2	TGTGCCAGCAGTTACGGCGCGACAGGGAAGGCCGGGGAGCTGTTTTTT	CASSYGATGKAGELFF
-	few	TRBV11-2	TRBJ1-1	TGTGCCAGCAGCGAGCGTATGAACACTGAAGCTTTCTTT	CASSERMNTEAFF
-	many	TRBV7-2	TRBJ1-5	TGTGCCAGCAGCTTAGGGGACGGGGGCTATCAGCCCCAGCATTTT	CASSLGDGGYQPQHF
TRBD1	few	TRBV7-9	TRBJ2-1	TGTGCCAGCAGCGGACCCACAGGGGATTCCTACAATGAGCAGTTCTTC	CASSGPTGDSYNEQFF
-	few	TRBV7-2	TRBJ1-5	TGTACCAGCAGCTTAGAGGCGGGGACCTTGGGGTCAGCCCAGCATTTT	CTSSLEAGTLGSAQHF
-	few	TRBV27	TRBJ2-7	TGTGCCAGCAGTTTATCGAACGTGGGAGGCGACGAGCAGTACTTC	CASSLSNVGGDEQYF
-	many	TRBV20-1	TRBJ2-6	TGCAGTGCTAGAGACCAGCCTGGGGCCAACGTCCTGACTTTC	CSARDQPGANVLTF
TRBD1	-	TRBV27	TRBJ2-7	TGTGCCAGCAGTTTATCCTCCGGGACAGGGAAATACGAGCAGTACTTC	CASSLSSGTGKYEQYF
TRBD1	-	TRBV14	TRBJ2-1	TGTGCCAGCAGCGGTAGACGAACAGGGGACAATGAGCAGTTCTTC	CASSGRRTGDNEQFF
TRBD1	few	TRBV30	TRBJ1-1	TGTGCCTGGACGGACAGGAGTGAAGCTTTCTTT	CAWTDRSEAFF
TRBD1	many	TRBV7-2	TRBJ1-2	TGTGCCAGCAGCCCCCAAGACAGGGTCGGCGGCTACACCTTC	CASSPQDRVGGYTF
-	-	TRBV6-1	TRBJ2-1	TGTGCCAGCAGGCTAGCCCACAATGAGCAGTTCTTC	CASRLAHNEQFF
-	few	TRBV20-1	TRBJ2-7	TGCAGTGCTAGAGGGAGGGACAGCTACGAGCAGTACTTC	CSARGRDSYEQYF
-	many	TRBV19	TRBJ1-3	TGTGCCAGTAGCCTTCCCGGGATCGTTGGAAACACCATATATTTT	CASSLPGIVGNTIYF
-	many	TRBV29-1	TRBJ2-6	TGCAGCGTCCCGACAGGACCCGGCGTCCTGACTTTC	CSVPTGPGVLTF
-	few	TRBV4-2	TRBJ1-1	TGTGCCAGCAGCCAAGGAGGAGGTCCTGAAGCTTTCTTT	CASSQGGGPEAFF
TRBD2	-	TRBV7-9	TRBJ2-1	TGTGCCAGCTCCCTGACTAGCGGGGTTAACGATGAGCAGTTCTTC	CASSLTSGVNDEQFF